This entry concerns a single T cell receptor (beta chain). This clonotype was seen ten or more times. The antigen it binds to is not known. No much larger clone exists at a distance of one base, and base qualities are not known. Two rounds of multiplex PCR were used to amplify the TCR beta CDR3 region from genomic DNA. In the first round of PCR, primers specific to each TRBV and TRBJ gene were used, and the primer sequences are filed in Chinese patent CN105087789A. Universal primers were used in the second round of PCR. The Roche High Pure PCR Template Preparation Kit was used to extract genomic DNA from the frozen PBMCs. An Illumina HiSeq 3000 was used to sequence the libraries paired-end with 151 bp reads. The study's processing was this. CutAdapt was used to discard raw reads that did not contain the multiplex PCR primer sequences. Using PEAR, the high-quality paired reads were merged into contigs. By aligning each contig to reference sequences, MiXCR assigned the TRB V, D and J gene segments to that contig. CDR3 sequences were clustered by base quality and sequence similarity to remove sequencing errors. Diversity was calculated as Shannon entropy divided by the natural log of the number of productive TCR sequences. Clonality was defined as one minus Shannon entropy divided by the natural log of the number of unique clonotypes. The Youden index of ROC curves was used to select progression-free survival cut-offs for repertoire metrics, and analyses were performed in R 3.5.3. The raw public reads went through TCRdb reprocessing: fastp at Q25, MiXCR clone calling, in-frame beta chains kept. CDR3 protein sequences are deduplicated, and each keeps its most common genes and DNA. For this entry, the V and J calls and clone size follow TCRdb and not the study's own pipeline. The sample includes 59,000 or so distinct CDR3 sequences, with more than 25% observed a single time. The ten largest clones capture 7.5% of the sample.

The data were obtained in a study of prognosis after radiotherapy for stage I lung cancer (dated by TCRdb to the early 2020s). Regarding the study in general: Between early 2018 and early 2019, over 15 patients with stage I NSCLC were enrolled in Nanjing, China. Of the enrolled patients, some 14 had newly diagnosed primary stage I lung tumors, while five had oligometastatic NSCLC following surgical resection of the primary tumor. All patients were regarded as medically inoperable, because of comorbidities in 11 to 12 patients and refusal of surgery in several patients. The cohort comprised over ten men and 6 women with a median age of around 70 years, ranging from roughly 53 to 85 years. Some 13 patients had adenocarcinoma and seven had squamous cell carcinoma as the tumor histology. SBRT was delivered in 3 to 5 fractions with a biologically effective dose of at least 100 Gy, and image-guided IMRT or VMAT was used for delivery. No patient received concurrent therapy alongside SBRT. Distant metastases were developed by four of the 19 patients after SBRT, at a median of around seven months, whereas no significant progression was observed in the other 15 patients. The study profiled peripheral blood TCR beta repertoires from stage I NSCLC patients before and after stereotactic body radiotherapy and related them to distant failure. A total of about 40 blood samples from roughly 20 patients were sequenced, with one sample obtained before and one obtained after SBRT for each patient. General conclusions and limits of the study: Post-SBRT Shannon entropy and its change from baseline were lower in patients who developed distant metastases; baseline Shannon entropy was not associated with metastases. Whether the expanded TCR clones were tumor-specific was not determined. Unique TCR clone counts fell after SBRT (median about 10,000 before versus several thousand after; Wilcoxon paired P=0.011). No adjustment for multiple comparisons was applied to any of the reported P values. The small cohort and short follow-up limited the study, so independent validation of the findings is needed. TRBV and TRBJ usage frequencies reportedly varied with metastasis status, involving two V genes at baseline and about 10 V and two J genes after SBRT.

A history of other malignancies or of prior chemotherapy or radiotherapy was absent in all patients, and node-negative disease was shown on CT and PET/CT in all patients. At each of two time points, roughly 6.5 milliliters of peripheral venous blood were collected in EDTA tubes. Ficoll-Paque Plus density-gradient centrifugation was used to isolate PBMCs. Right after collection, samples were kept at -80 degrees C until analysis. Counted from cysteine to phenylalanine, this CDR3 has 13 amino acids. Only the CDR3 part of the read is kept: 39 bases, read in frame from the first base. At the junction V is shortened by 3 bases and J by 5 bases, with 13 bases in between. The germline V gene gives CDR1 as SQVTM and CDR2 as ANQGSEA.

The sample was PBMCs, taken before or after stereotactic body radiation therapy (not recorded which). The sequence came from a donor older than 45 with non-small cell lung cancer. The chain uses TRBV29-1 and TRBJ1-2; no D gene is confidently identified. The CDR3 region reads CSVDGMGQYGYTF. The nucleotide sequence is given as TGCAGCGTTGATGGAATGGGTCAATATGGCTACACCTTC. The CDR3 plus the reference TRBV29-1 and TRBJ1-2 genes for the other parts give the full variable domain: SAVISQKPSRDICQRGTSLTIQCQVDSQVTMMFWYRQQPGQSLTLIATANQGSEATYESGFVIDKFPISRPNLTFSTLTVSNMSPEDSSIYLCSVDGMGQYGYTFGSGTRLTVV.